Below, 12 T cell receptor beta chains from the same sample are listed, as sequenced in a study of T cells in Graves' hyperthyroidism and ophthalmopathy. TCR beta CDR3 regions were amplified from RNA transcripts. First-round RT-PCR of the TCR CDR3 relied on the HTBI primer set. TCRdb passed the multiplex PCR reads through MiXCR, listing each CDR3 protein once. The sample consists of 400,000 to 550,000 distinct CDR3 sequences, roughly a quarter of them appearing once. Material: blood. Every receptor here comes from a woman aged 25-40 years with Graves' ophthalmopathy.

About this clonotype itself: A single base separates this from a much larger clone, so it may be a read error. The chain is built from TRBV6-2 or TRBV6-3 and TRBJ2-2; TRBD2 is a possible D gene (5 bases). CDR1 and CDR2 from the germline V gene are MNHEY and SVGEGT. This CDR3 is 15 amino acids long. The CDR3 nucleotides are TGTGCCAGCAGTCTACAGAGCCCGAACACCGGGGAGCTGTGTTTT. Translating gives CASSLQSPNTGELCF.

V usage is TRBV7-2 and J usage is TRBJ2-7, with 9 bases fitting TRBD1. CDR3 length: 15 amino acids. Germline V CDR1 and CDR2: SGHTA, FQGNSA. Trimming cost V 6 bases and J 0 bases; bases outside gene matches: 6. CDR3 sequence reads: CASRRGQGSSYEQYF. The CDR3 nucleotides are TGTGCCAGCAGGAGGGGACAGGGTAGCTCCTACGAGCAGTACTTC.

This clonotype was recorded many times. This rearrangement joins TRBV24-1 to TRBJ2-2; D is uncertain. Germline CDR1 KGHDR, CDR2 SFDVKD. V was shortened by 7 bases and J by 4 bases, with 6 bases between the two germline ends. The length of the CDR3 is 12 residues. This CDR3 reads CATREATGELFF. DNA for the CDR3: TGTGCCACCAGAGAGGCCACCGGGGAGCTGTTTTTT.

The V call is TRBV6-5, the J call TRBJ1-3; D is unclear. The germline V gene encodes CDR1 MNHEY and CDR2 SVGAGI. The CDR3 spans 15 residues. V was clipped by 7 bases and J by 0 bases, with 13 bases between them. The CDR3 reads CASKAVAYSGNTIYF. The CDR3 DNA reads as TGTGCCAGCAAGGCCGTGGCCTACTCTGGAAACACCATATATTTT.

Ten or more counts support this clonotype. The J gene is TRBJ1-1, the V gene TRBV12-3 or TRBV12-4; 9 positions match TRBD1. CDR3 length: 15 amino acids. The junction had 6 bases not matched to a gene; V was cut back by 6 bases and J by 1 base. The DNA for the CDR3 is TGTGCCAGCAGCCGGGGGGGACAGGGGAACACTGAAGCTTTCTTT. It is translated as CASSRGGQGNTEAFF.

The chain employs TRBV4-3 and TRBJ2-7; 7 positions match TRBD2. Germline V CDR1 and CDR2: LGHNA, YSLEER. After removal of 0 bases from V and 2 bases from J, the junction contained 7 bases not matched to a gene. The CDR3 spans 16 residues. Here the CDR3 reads CASSQEGWGGTYEQYF. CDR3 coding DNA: TGCGCCAGCAGCCAAGAGGGCTGGGGGGGGACCTACGAGCAGTACTTC.

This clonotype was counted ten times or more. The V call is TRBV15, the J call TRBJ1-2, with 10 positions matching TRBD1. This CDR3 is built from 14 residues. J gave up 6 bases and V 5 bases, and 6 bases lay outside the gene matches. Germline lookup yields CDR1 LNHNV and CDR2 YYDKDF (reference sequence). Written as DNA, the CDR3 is TGTGCCACCAGCCGACGACAGGGGGCGAATGGCTACACCTTC. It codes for CATSRRQGANGYTF.

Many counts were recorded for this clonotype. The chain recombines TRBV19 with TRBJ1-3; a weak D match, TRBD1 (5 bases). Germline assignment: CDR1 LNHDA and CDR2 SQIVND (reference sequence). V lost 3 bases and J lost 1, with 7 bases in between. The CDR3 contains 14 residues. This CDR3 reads CASSIGGSGNTIYF. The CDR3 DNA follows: TGTGCCAGTAGTATTGGGGGATCTGGAAACACCATATATTTT.

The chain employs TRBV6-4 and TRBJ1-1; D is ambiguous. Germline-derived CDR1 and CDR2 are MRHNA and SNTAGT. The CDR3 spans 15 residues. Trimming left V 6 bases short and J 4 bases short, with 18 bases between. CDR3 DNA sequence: TGTGCCAGCAGACCTGGGCTTCCCGTAGGCACTGAAGCTTTCTTT. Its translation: CASRPGLPVGTEAFF.

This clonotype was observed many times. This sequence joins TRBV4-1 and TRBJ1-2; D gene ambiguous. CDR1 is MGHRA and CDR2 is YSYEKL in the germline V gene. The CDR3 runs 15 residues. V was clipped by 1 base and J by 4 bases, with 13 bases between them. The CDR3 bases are TGCGCCAGCAGCCAAGCCAAGGGCGGCGGCTATGGCTACACCTTC. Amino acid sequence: CASSQAKGGGYGYTF.

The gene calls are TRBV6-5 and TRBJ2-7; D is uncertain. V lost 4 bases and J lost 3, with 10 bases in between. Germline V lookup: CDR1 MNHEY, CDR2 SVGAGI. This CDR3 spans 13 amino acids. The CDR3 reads CASSSVLNYEQYF. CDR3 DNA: TGTGCCAGCAGTTCGGTACTCAACTACGAGCAGTACTTC.

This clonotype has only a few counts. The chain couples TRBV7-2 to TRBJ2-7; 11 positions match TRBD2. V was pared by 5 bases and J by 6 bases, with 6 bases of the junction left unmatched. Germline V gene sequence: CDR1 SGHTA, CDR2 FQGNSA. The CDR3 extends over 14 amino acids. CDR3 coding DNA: TGTGCCAGCAGCCCCACTAGCGGGAGCACCGAGCAGTACTTC. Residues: CASSPTSGSTEQYF.